Each of the 15 T cell receptor beta chains below was sequenced from the same sample in a study of graft-versus-host responses after intestinal transplantation. No antigen is known for these receptors. Produced via immunoSEQ multiplex PCR; TCRdb's table is partial and in-frame only. Of fewer than 130,000 clones in the sample, roughly 93% were seen once. The material sequenced was unstimulated CD8+ T cells sorted from spleen or lymph node cells, taken before intestinal transplant. All receptors come from a human donor who received an intestinal transplant.

The chain joins TRBV7-8 to TRBJ1-1, with D tentatively TRBD1 (5 bases). Germline V gene data show CDR1 as SGHVS and CDR2 as FQNEAQ. This CDR3 has 13 amino acids. Deletions cut 3 bases from V and 2 bases from J, with 7 bases between. The CDR3 region is CASSFGDNTEAFF. The CDR3 region has the DNA TGTGCCAGCAGCTTCGGGGACAACACTGAAGCTTTCTTT. The full variable domain, its missing parts supplied by reference TRBV7-8 and TRBJ1-1, is GAGVSQSPRYKVAKRGQDVALRCDPISGHVSLFWYQQALGQGPEFLTYFQNEAQLDKSGLPSDRFFAERPEGSVSTLKIQRTQQEDSAVYLCASSFGDNTEAFFGQGTRLTVV.

V usage is TRBV1 and J usage is TRBJ2-7; TRBD2 is the table's D call and was not checked against the DNA. TRBV1 constitutes a pseudogene. This CDR3 is 17 amino acids long. In DNA form, the CDR3 reads TGCACCAGCAGCCAAGATGGGGAGGGGGACTCCTCAAACGAGCAGTACTTC. Its translation is CTSSQDGEGDSSNEQYF.

The chain carries TRBV19 and TRBJ1-5; D is unclear. The CDR3 loop spans 14 amino acids. Germline-derived CDR1 and CDR2 are LNHDA and SQIVND (reference sequence). V lost 5 bases and J lost 6, with 14 bases in between. The CDR3 region has the DNA TGTGCCAGTAGTCCAGGACCGGCGAGTCAGCCCCAGCATTTT. It is translated as CASSPGPASQPQHF.

The rearrangement joins TRBV5-1 to TRBJ2-7; 7 bases line up with TRBD1. This CDR3 contains 15 residues. With 2 bases clipped from V and 3 bases from J, the junction kept 8 bases outside the gene matches. The germline gives CDR1 SGHRS, CDR2 YFSETQ. The chain's CDR3 is CASSLGDSRGYEQYF. As DNA, the CDR3 is TGCGCCAGCAGCTTAGGGGACAGCCGAGGCTACGAGCAGTACTTC. Filled out from reference TRBV5-1 and TRBJ2-7, the complete variable domain reads KAGVTQTPRYLIKTRGQQVTLSCSPISGHRSVSWYQQTPGQGLQFLFEYFSETQRNKGNFPGRFSGRQFSNSRSEMNVSTLELGDSALYLCASSLGDSRGYEQYFGPGTRLTVT.

The chain couples TRBV5-1 to TRBJ2-1; 9 bases line up with TRBD2. Trimming took 6 bases from V and 7 from J; bases not matched to a gene: 8. CDR1 is SGHRS, CDR2 YFSETQ, per germline. This CDR3 is 14 amino acids long. As DNA, the CDR3 is TGCGCCAGCACCCTTAGCGGGAGTTGGAATGAGCAGTTCTTC. Residues: CASTLSGSWNEQFF.

The CDR3 DNA sequence: TGTGCCAGTAGTACCCCAGGAGGAGCTTTCTTT. Amino acid sequence: CASSTPGGAFF. The chain uses TRBV19 and TRBJ1-1; D call uncertain. The CDR3 runs 11 residues. V lost 4 bases and J lost 10, with 10 bases in between. Germline V CDR1 and CDR2: LNHDA, SQIVND (reference sequence).

This chain joins TRBV28 and TRBJ2-5; D may be TRBD2 (6 bases). Trimming shortened V by 6 bases and J by 6 bases, and 14 bases separated the two germline ends. This CDR3 region has 13 residues. Germline V lookup: CDR1 MDHEN, CDR2 SYDVKM. Written as DNA, the CDR3 is TGTGCCAGCAGCCCCACGGGGGTTAAGACCCAGTACTTC. Translating gives CASSPTGVKTQYF. The full variable domain, rest sourced from reference TRBV28 and TRBJ2-5, is DVKVTQSSRYLVKRTGEKVFLECVQDMDHENMFWYRQDPGLGLRLIYFSYDVKMKEKGDIPEGYSVSREKKERFSLILESASTNQTSMYLCASSPTGVKTQYFGPGTRLLVL.

The J gene is TRBJ1-5, the V gene TRBV6-5, with 7 bases that match TRBD1. Germline CDR1 is MNHEY and CDR2 is SVGAGI. V was pared by 6 bases and J by 1 base, with 6 bases of the junction left unmatched. This CDR3 is built from 15 residues. The CDR3 protein is CASSLQGKSNQPQHF. CDR3 DNA: TGTGCCAGCAGCCTACAGGGGAAGAGCAATCAGCCCCAGCATTTT.

The chain recombines TRBV4-1 with TRBJ2-1; D call uncertain. This CDR3 region has 15 residues. Germline-derived CDR1 and CDR2 are MGHRA and YSYEKL. The V end lost 4 bases, the J end lost 0 bases, and 10 bases lay between the germline ends. In nucleotides, the CDR3 is TGCGCCAGCAGCCCGACGGCGTCCTCCTACAATGAGCAGTTCTTC. It encodes CASSPTASSYNEQFF.

This chain links TRBV2 with TRBJ2-2; 9 bases are a match to TRBD2. The CDR3 loop spans 17 amino acids. The ends lost 2 bases at V and 0 bases at J; junction bases unmatched: 4. Looked up from germline, CDR1 is SNHLY and CDR2 is FYNNEI. The CDR3 loop reads CASSEPSGEANTGELFF. The DNA of the CDR3 is TGTGCCAGCAGTGAACCTAGCGGGGAGGCGAACACCGGGGAGCTGTTTTTT.

This clone was observed a few times. The V call is TRBV7-3, the J call TRBJ2-6; unclear D gene. Per germline, CDR1 SGHTA and CDR2 FQGTGA. V was pared by 5 bases and J by 0 bases, with 5 bases between. The CDR3 contains 14 residues. CDR3 sequence (DNA): TGTGCCAGCAGCCCAAACTCTGGGGCCAACGTCCTGACTTTC. It codes for CASSPNSGANVLTF. Combining the CDR3 with reference TRBV7-3 and TRBJ2-6 gives the whole variable domain GAGVSQTPSNKVTEKGKYVELRCDPISGHTALYWYRQSLGQGPEFLIYFQGTGAADDSGLPNDRFFAVRPEGSVSTLKIQRTERGDSAVYLCASSPNSGANVLTFGAGSRLTVL.

The chain has TRBV10-2 and TRBJ1-5; no reliable D call. Germline V CDR1 and CDR2: WSHSY, SAAADI. V shed 0 bases and J shed 4 bases, with 4 bases lying between them. CDR3 length: 13 amino acids. CDR3 coding DNA: TGCGCCAGCAGTGAGTCGTTAAATCAGCCCCAGCATTTT. Translation gives CASSESLNQPQHF.

The chain carries TRBV5-1 and TRBJ2-7; 7 nucleotides match TRBD1. V was pared by 0 bases and J by 6 bases, with 15 bases of the junction left unmatched. Germline V gene data show CDR1 as SGHRS and CDR2 as YFSETQ. This CDR3 has 17 residues. CDR3 sequence (DNA): TGCGCCAGCAGCTTGGGAATTTCGGCCTCCCGACAGGGCGAGCAGTACTTC. This encodes CASSLGISASRQGEQYF.

The rearrangement links TRBV5-4 to TRBJ2-1, with 10 nucleotides matching TRBD2. V was clipped by 4 bases and J by 5 bases; unmatched bases: 12. This CDR3 is 17 amino acids long. Germline lookup yields CDR1 SGHNT and CDR2 YYREEE (reference sequence). The chain's CDR3 is CASSHPGGLARHNEQFF. The CDR3, as DNA: TGTGCCAGCAGCCATCCAGGGGGACTAGCGAGACACAATGAGCAGTTCTTC.

The table lists this clone with a count of one. The rearrangement links TRBV28 to TRBJ1-5, with 10 bases lining up with TRBD1. The V segment lost 6 bases and the J segment 2 bases; nucleotides outside the gene matches: 1. Germline-derived CDR1 and CDR2 are MDHEN and SYDVKM. This CDR3 is 14 amino acids long. CDR3 sequence: CASRGTGGNQPQHF. The DNA of the CDR3 is TGTGCCAGCAGGGGGACAGGGGGCAATCAGCCCCAGCATTTT.